What follows are 5 T cell receptor beta chains derived from one specimen sequenced in a study of CD8+CD57+ T cells in acquired aplastic anemia. Sequencing was done on patients that had shown CD8+CD57+ cell expansion by flow cytometry. Genomic DNA constituted the template upon which TCR beta VDJ and CDR3 profiling was performed. One entry per CDR3 protein, called by TCRdb with MiXCR from the reads. The data hold roughly 250,000 distinct CDR3 sequences, with about 80% observed a single time. Sequences were obtained from sorted CD4+, CD8+, or CD8+CD57+ T cells (not recorded which) from PBMCs. These receptors all stem from a human donor with aplastic anemia.

The rearrangement joins TRBV6-4 to TRBJ2-1; 11 nucleotides agree with TRBD2. Trimming at V came to 4 bases and at J to 8 bases, leaving 7 bases not matched to a gene. Germline V gene lookup returns CDR1 MRHNA and CDR2 SNTAGT. This CDR3 has 15 residues. Written as DNA, the CDR3 is TGTGCCAGCAGTGTCCTAGCGGGAGGTTCGGATGAGCAGTTCTTC. Protein: CASSVLAGGSDEQFF.

The CDR3 DNA sequence: TGTGCCAGCAGTTTCCGAGGGCAAGCCACTAAGTACTTC. Translating gives CASSFRGQATKYF. The chain carries TRBV7-9 and TRBJ2-5; weak D call: TRBD2 (5 bases). Germline CDR1 reads SEHNR; CDR2 reads FQNEAQ (reference sequence). The CDR3 has 13 residues. Trimming cost V 6 bases and J 12 bases, with 20 bases left between them.

The rearrangement joins TRBV11-3 to TRBJ1-4, with unresolved D. Germline V gene data show CDR1 as SGHNT and CDR2 as YENEEA. Trimming left V 2 bases short and J 8 bases short, with 15 bases between. CDR3 size: 15 residues. The CDR3 region is CASSLSLTRNEKLFF. The CDR3 coding sequence is TGTGCCAGCAGCTTAAGTCTGACAAGGAACGAAAAACTGTTTTTT.

J is TRBJ2-5 and V is TRBV6-5; no clear D gene. Germline V lookup: CDR1 MNHEY, CDR2 SVGAGI. Trimming left V 5 bases short and J 2 bases short, with 9 bases between. This CDR3 contains 13 residues. The CDR3 DNA sequence: TGTGCCAGCAGTGAAGGCATACAAGAGACCCAGTACTTC. It encodes CASSEGIQETQYF.

To note about this clonotype: A read error is likely, as this CDR3 ends without the conserved phenylalanine or tryptophan. The DNA is omitted, as the CDR3 cannot be located on it reliably, and the CDR3 follows TCRdb's listing. This chain uses TRBV2 with TRBJ2-3; TRBD1 is taken as the D call from the table, unchecked against the DNA. CDR1 is SNHLY, CDR2 FYNNEI, per germline. The CDR3 is 15 amino acids long, termini counted. The CDR3 here is CASSDGGILEQLFGP.